This TCR beta chain was profiled in a study of T cells after yellow fever vaccination. V gave up 8 bases and J gave up 0 bases; unmatched junction bases: 18. Germline V lookup: CDR1 LNHDA, CDR2 SQIVND (reference sequence). CDR3 length: 19 residues. TCRdb reprocessed the 5' RACE reads via MiXCR and lists one record per CDR3 protein. The sample contains approximately 300,000 distinct CDR3 sequences, 10% to 15% of which appear only once. The chain combines TRBV19 with TRBJ2-3, with TRBD2 matching 9 bases. The sequences come from CD4+ T cells sorted from PBMCs, collected 45 days after the yellow fever booster vaccination. The source of this sequence is a man aged 25-45 years who received the YFV17D yellow fever vaccine. The CDR3: CASAEKSPLAGPSTDTQYF. The CDR3 DNA reads as TGTGCCAGTGCTGAAAAGTCACCGCTAGCGGGACCAAGCACAGATACGCAGTATTTT.